Below, one T cell receptor (beta chain) is given with its context. Using RNA transcripts as the source, TCR beta CDR3 regions were amplified. HTBI primers drove first-round RT-PCR of the TCR CDR3. TCRdb re-called the multiplex PCR reads with MiXCR, one entry per CDR3 protein. The table lists approximately 380,000 distinct CDR3 sequences, about 18% of them singletons. The data are from a study of T cells in Graves' hyperthyroidism and ophthalmopathy. Background on the study: Pretreatment peripheral blood was obtained at initial diagnosis.

This receptor was taken from a man aged 18 to 29 with Graves' ophthalmopathy. Sequencing was done on a sample of blood.

The CDR3 bases are TGCAGCGCAGGGGAGGGCTCCTACGAGCAGTACTTC. It codes for CSAGEGSYEQYF. The chain links TRBV29-1 to TRBJ2-7; tentative D call: TRBD2 (7 bases). The CDR3 runs to 12 residues. The germline CDR1 and CDR2 sequences are SQVTM and ANQGSEA. Between the trimmed V and J ends, which lost 7 bases and 0 bases, there was a span of 10 bases.